A single sample gave rise to the 9 T cell receptor beta chains below, sequenced in a study of CD4+ T cells in melanoma. Here immunoSEQ multiplex PCR was the method, and the copy in TCRdb shows in-frame clones only, minus some. The sample consists of about 140,000 clones, over 90% of them appearing once. All receptors derive from a human donor with melanoma.

The chain couples TRBV5-1 to TRBJ2-5, with TRBD2 identical over 8 bases. The V segment lost 6 bases and the J segment 3 bases; nucleotides outside the gene matches: 7. This CDR3 spans 14 amino acids. Germline CDR1 SGHRS, CDR2 YFSETQ. CDR3 amino acids: CASNVGTSKETQYF. The CDR3, as DNA: TGCGCCAGCAATGTGGGGACTAGTAAAGAGACCCAGTACTTC.

The genes are TRBV2 and TRBJ1-2; no clear D gene. From germline, CDR1 is SNHLY and CDR2 FYNNEI. This CDR3 comprises 14 residues. Trimming took off 6 bases at V and 1 base at J, with 12 bases between the two ends. This chain's CDR3 is CASSTQLVNYGYTF. The CDR3 nucleotides are TGTGCCAGCAGCACTCAGCTGGTTAACTATGGCTACACCTTC.

The V call is TRBV5-1, the J call TRBJ1-4; D is uncertain. V lost 0 bases, J lost 6 bases, and 6 bases lay in between. CDR1 and CDR2 (germline): SGHRS, YFSETQ. This CDR3 spans 13 amino acids. The CDR3 region is CASSLGTYEKLFF. The DNA for the CDR3 is TGCGCCAGCAGCTTGGGGACCTATGAAAAACTGTTTTTT.

The chain carries TRBV2 and TRBJ1-1; D is uncertain. The V end lost 5 bases, the J end lost 0 bases, and 10 bases lay between the germline ends. CDR3 length equals 14 residues. Germline loops: CDR1 SNHLY, CDR2 FYNNEI. This CDR3 is CASSFSGMNTEAFF. CDR3 DNA: TGTGCCAGCAGTTTCAGCGGAATGAACACTGAAGCTTTCTTT.

This chain uses TRBV28 with TRBJ1-2; no reliable D call. Germline V gene data show CDR1 as MDHEN and CDR2 as SYDVKM. Trimming pared 2 bases from V and 1 base from J, leaving 8 bases between. The CDR3 totals 14 residues. This CDR3 reads CASSLMAVNYGYTF. As DNA, the CDR3 is TGTGCCAGCAGTTTAATGGCAGTTAACTATGGCTACACCTTC.

This clone was picked up one time. This chain joins TRBV5-1 and TRBJ1-4; the D gene is possibly TRBD1 (5 bases). The V gene lost 5 bases and the J gene lost 3 bases, with 11 bases spanning the gap. The CDR3 loop spans 14 amino acids. Germline V gives CDR1 SGHRS, CDR2 YFSETQ. CDR3 loop: CASSLTAANEKLFF. The CDR3 DNA reads TGCGCCAGCAGTTTGACAGCTGCTAATGAAAAACTGTTTTTT.

This chain connects TRBV5-4 to TRBJ2-2, with TRBD2 as a possible D gene (6 bases). V gave up 4 bases and J gave up 5 bases, with 18 bases separating them. This CDR3 has 16 residues. Germline V lookup: CDR1 SGHNT, CDR2 YYREEE (reference sequence). DNA of the CDR3: TGTGCCAGCAGCCCGCGTCGGCAGGGAGGAACCGGGGAGCTGTTTTTT. Its translation: CASSPRRQGGTGELFF.

The chain recombines TRBV5-6 with TRBJ1-4; 7 bases agree with TRBD1. V lost 0 bases to trimming and J lost 4 bases; unmatched junction nucleotides: 6. This CDR3 contains 16 residues. Germline CDR1 is SGHDT and CDR2 is YYEEEE. CDR3 nucleotide sequence: TGTGCCAGCAGCTTGGGGCACGGGACAGTTAATGAAAAACTGTTTTTT. Its protein product is CASSLGHGTVNEKLFF.

V and J are TRBV10-3 and TRBJ1-1; no clear D gene. V lost 6 bases to trimming and J lost 2 bases, with 4 bases between them. Germline V CDR1 and CDR2: ENHRY, SYGVKD. The CDR3 length is 11 residues. The CDR3, as DNA: TGTGCCATCAGGGCCAACACTGAAGCTTTCTTT. As protein: CAIRANTEAFF.